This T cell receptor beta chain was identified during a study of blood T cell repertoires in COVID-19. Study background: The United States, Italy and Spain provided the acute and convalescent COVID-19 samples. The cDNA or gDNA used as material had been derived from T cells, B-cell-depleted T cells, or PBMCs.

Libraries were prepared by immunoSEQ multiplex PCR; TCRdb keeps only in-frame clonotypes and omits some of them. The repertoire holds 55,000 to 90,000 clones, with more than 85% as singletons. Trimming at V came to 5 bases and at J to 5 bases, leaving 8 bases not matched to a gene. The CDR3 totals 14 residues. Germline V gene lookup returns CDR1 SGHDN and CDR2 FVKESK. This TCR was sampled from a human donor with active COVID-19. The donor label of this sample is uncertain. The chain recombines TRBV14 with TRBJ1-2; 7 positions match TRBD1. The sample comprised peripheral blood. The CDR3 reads CASSSDRSPYGYTF. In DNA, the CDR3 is TGTGCCAGCAGCTCGGACAGGTCACCTTATGGCTACACCTTC.